The TCR beta chain under discussion was sequenced for a study of shared clonotypes between healthy human individuals (dated by TCRdb to the early 2020s). For the wider study: Three men and a couple of women, aged 18 to 49 years, made up the cohort. To increase sequencing depth and limit assay-specific biases, TCR repertoire library preparation and sequencing were carried out by different laboratories using diverse techniques. Leukapheresis yielded between about 0.9 and 10 billion PBMCs per donor. To estimate repertoire size and how much clonotype sharing occurs between individuals, the study deeply sequenced the blood TCR repertoires of about five healthy adults. For each donor, CD4 naive and CD4 memory were each given three plates, CD8 naive was given two plates, and CD8 memory was given one plate. General conclusions and limits of the study: Incomplete sequencing was indicated by rarefaction of sorted-subset datasets, despite the large sequencing depth. Sampling was limited to blood, and TCR repertoires in tissue likely differ from TCR repertoires in blood. Based on pairwise subsampling, the degree of clonotype sharing among donors was expected to be affected by sequencing depth. Because the study included a small number of donors, the genetic and exposure-history diversity represented was limited. Compared with non-shared clonotypes, the clonotypes found in all four sorted-subset donors had higher generation probabilities. Larger estimated clonotype richness was generally found for naive subsets than for memory subsets. Across a few donors, roughly 5.4% of naive CD4, roughly 3.4% of naive CD8, 2.3% of memory CD4, and approximately 0.4% of memory CD8 clonotypes were shared.

Using the deep immunoSEQ assay, multiplex PCR amplified TCR CDR3 regions from genomic DNA. Extracted genomic DNA from each cell subset was spread evenly across all wells of several immunoSEQ 96-well plates, with each plate serving as a replicate. For sorted subsets, approximately 0.2 ug of genomic DNA, equivalent to 30,000 or so T cell genomes, went into each replicate PCR. Purified libraries were quantified with a Qubit 3.0 fluorometer, sized on a Bioanalyzer 2100, and re-quantified with the KAPA Library Quantification kit. Each immunoSEQ 96-well plate was sequenced on its own single-read 150-cycle Illumina NextSeq 550 flow cell. Turning to the authors' computational methods: Because the immunoSEQ output held only junctional sequences and lacked quality scores, the filtering could not match the filtering applied to full-length reads. To assign V/J genes and CDR3, sequences were annotated against IMGT germline references using PyIR, a Python wrapper for IgBLAST v1.9. Reads with weak V/J assignments (E-value above 1e-6), missing CDR3, stop codons, out-of-frame junctions, or ambiguous translated residues were removed. V3J clonotypes were defined as sequences sharing an identical inferred V gene, J gene, and CDR3 amino acid sequence. The percentage overlap between two repertoires was calculated by dividing the number of shared unique clonotypes by the size of the smaller repertoire. Repertoire richness was assessed with RTK rarefaction, the Chao1 estimator, and Recon v2.1 estimates of unobserved clonotypes. Generation probabilities for all TCRbeta clonotypes obtained by the gDNA method from a handful of donors were computed using OLGA. The immuneACCESS repertoire file appears here via TCRdb, limited to in-frame rearrangements. These files lack a portion of the clones; in checked studies, under half of the deficit traces to unresolved V genes, and the cause of the others is not known. Clone size and the V and J calls come from that table; the DNA yielded D and trimming. For this sample the table gives 1,500,000 or so clones, of which approximately 96% were detected only once. The ten most abundant clones make up roughly 1.2% of the sample.

Notes on this clone: The antigen this receptor binds is unknown. No base quality values were provided; no much bigger clone lies one nucleotide off.

Donors were healthy HIV-negative adults with no recently reported acute infections or vaccinations. Every donor was a Caucasian adult living in Nashville, Tennessee, USA. CD4+ T cells were enriched by magnetic negative selection, after which naive cells were positively selected on CD45RA and the negative fraction was taken as the memory subset. Blood was collected by leukapheresis, and PBMCs were isolated by Ficoll-Histopaque density gradient centrifugation and then cryopreserved in liquid nitrogen vapor phase. Purity and quantity of every magnetically sorted T cell population were checked by analytical flow cytometry. Genomic DNA was isolated from every sorted fraction and measured by UV absorbance on a Nanodrop 2000c. From cysteine to phenylalanine, the CDR3 is 14 amino acids long. The kept DNA is CDR3 alone, 42 bases in frame from the first base. CDR1 SGHRS and CDR2 YFSETQ were looked up in the germline V gene. Trimming leaves V shorter by 8 bases and J shorter by 5 bases, with the junction holding 7 bases beyond the gene matches.

Input material: naive CD4+ T cells sorted from blood. The cell subset or site tag for this specimen amounts to: CD45RA+ positively selected. This sequence originates from a man under 40 in good health. The chain was built from TRBV5-1 and TRBJ2-7, with 13 bases in between that match TRBD2. The CDR3 here reads CASSPGLAGHEQYF. The sequenced DNA: TGCGCCAGTTCCCCGGGACTAGCGGGGCACGAGCAGTACTTC.